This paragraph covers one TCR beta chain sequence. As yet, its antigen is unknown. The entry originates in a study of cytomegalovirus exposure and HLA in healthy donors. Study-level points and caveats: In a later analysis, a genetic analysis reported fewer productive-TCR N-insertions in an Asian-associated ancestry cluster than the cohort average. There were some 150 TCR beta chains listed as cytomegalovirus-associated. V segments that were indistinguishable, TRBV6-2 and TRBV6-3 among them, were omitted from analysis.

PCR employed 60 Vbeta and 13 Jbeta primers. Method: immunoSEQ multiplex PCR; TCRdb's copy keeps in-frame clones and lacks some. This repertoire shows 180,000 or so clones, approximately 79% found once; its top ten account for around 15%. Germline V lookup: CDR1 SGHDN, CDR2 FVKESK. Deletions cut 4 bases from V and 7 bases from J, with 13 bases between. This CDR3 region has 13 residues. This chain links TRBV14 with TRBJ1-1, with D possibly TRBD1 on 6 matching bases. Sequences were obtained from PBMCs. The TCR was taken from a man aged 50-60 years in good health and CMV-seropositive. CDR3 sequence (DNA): TGTGCCAGCAGCCGACAGGCGCGAATTGAAGCTTTCTTT. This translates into CASSRQARIEAFF.